A selection of T cell receptor beta chains follows, all from one sample in a study of regulatory T cells in long-lasting Graves disease. TCRdb reanalysed the multiplex PCR reads using MiXCR and keeps one entry per CDR3 protein. Here the sample spans some 370,000 distinct CDR3 sequences, 12% being singletons. This sample also appeared in a second study, on T cells in Graves' hyperthyroidism and ophthalmopathy.

The specimen comprised peripheral blood mononuclear cells (PBMCs), sampled at new diagnosis, from a patient treated with antithyroid drugs. These receptors came from a young woman with Graves disease. CDR3s include the opening cysteine and the closing phenylalanine or tryptophan. D genes are given only for firm matches. Size is stated for part of the rows, as once, few or many counts, or as a class when the clone is expanded.

TRBJ2-2,many,TRBV11-2,-,TGTGCCAGCAGCTTAGCCTTCACCGGGGAGCTGTTTTTT,CASSLAFTGELFF
TRBJ1-1,few,TRBV20-1,-,TGCAGTGCTACAGGGAGCACTGAAGCTTTCTTT,CSATGSTEAFF
TRBJ1-1,many,TRBV12-5,TRBD1,TGTGCTAGTGGTCTCGGACAGGGGGACACTGAAGCTTTCTTT,CASGLGQGDTEAFF
TRBJ1-2,many,TRBV27,-,TGTGCCAGCAGTTGGGTGAGGCGAACTCTGGGCTACACCTTC,CASSWVRRTLGYTF
TRBJ1-1,many,TRBV7-3,-,TGTGCCAGCAGCTTAATATCGGGGGCGAGGACTGAAGCTTTCTTT,CASSLISGARTEAFF
TRBJ1-6,few,TRBV3-1,TRBD1,TGTGCCAGCAGCTTTAGGGACAGAAATTCACCCCTCCACTTT,CASSFRDRNSPLHF
TRBJ1-1,many,TRBV2,-,TGTGCCAGCAGTGAGTCCAGGGACGCTGAAGCTTTCTTT,CASSESRDAEAFF
TRBJ1-3,many,TRBV12-3/TRBV12-4,-,TGTGCCAGCAGACCTTCGGGGCCCTCTGGAAACACCATATATTTT,CASRPSGPSGNTIYF
TRBJ2-1,-,TRBV20-1,-,TGCAGTGCTAGTCATGGGCGGGCTGGGTACAATGAGCAGTTCTTC,CSASHGRAGYNEQFF
TRBJ1-5,many,TRBV5-1,-,TGCGCCAGCAGCCCAGGGGATTTTAGCAATCAGCCCCAGCATTTT,CASSPGDFSNQPQHF
TRBJ1-4,few,TRBV4-1,-,TGCGCCAGCAGCCAAAGGGCCAGGGCAGGAGGCCCGCTTTCTAATGGGGTACTGTTTTTT,CASSQRARAGGPLSNGVLFF
TRBJ2-3,-,TRBV28,-,TGTGCCAGCAGCTTTTATAGCGGAGCGAGCACAGATACGCAGTATTTT,CASSFYSGASTDTQYF
TRBJ2-1,few,TRBV3-1,-,TGTGCCAGCAGCCAAGTACAGAACCAGAATTACAATGAGCAGTTCTTC,CASSQVQNQNYNEQFF
TRBJ1-5,-,TRBV14,-,TGTGCCAGCACCACGGATTTGGGGGTGGTGGAGAGCAATCAGCCCCAGCATTTT,CASTTDLGVVESNQPQHF
TRBJ2-3,many,TRBV12-3/TRBV12-4,-,TGTGCCAGCAGTTTAGTCAGGTTGGATACGCAGTATTTT,CASSLVRLDTQYF
TRBJ1-2,many,TRBV19,-,TGTGCCAGTACTAAAAAAGGTGTCCGGATGATGGGCTATGGCTACACCTTC,CASTKKGVRMMGYGYTF
TRBJ2-1,many,TRBV18,-,TGTGCCAGCTCACTCCTGGCCTCGGCCAATGAGCAGTTCTTC,CASSLLASANEQFF
TRBJ2-1,many,TRBV12-3/TRBV12-4,TRBD2,TGTGCCAGCAGCGGGACTAGCGGGAACACTCGGGATGAGCAGTTCTTC,CASSGTSGNTRDEQFF
TRBJ2-1,many,TRBV6-1,-,TGTGCCAGCAGAACGGGAGCGGATGAGCAGTTCTTC,CASRTGADEQFF
TRBJ2-7,many,TRBV28,TRBD1,TGTGCCAGCAGTTTCCTGGGACAGGGGGCAGGGGAGCAGTACTTC,CASSFLGQGAGEQYF
TRBJ2-1,many,TRBV10-2,TRBD2,TGCGCCAGCACTGGAGCGGGAGGGCTTTACAATGAGCAGTTCTTC,CASTGAGGLYNEQFF
TRBJ1-2,many,TRBV3-1,-,TGTGCCAGCAGCCGTAGCCTACGGGACGGTCGCGCGGCGGGCTACACCTTC,CASSRSLRDGRAAGYTF
TRBJ2-1,few,TRBV6-2/TRBV6-3,TRBD2,TGTGCCAGCAGTTACTCTCCTAGCGGGAGTACCAATGAGCAGTTCTTC,CASSYSPSGSTNEQFF
TRBJ2-1,many,TRBV20-1,-,TGCAGTGCTAGAGATTCGGAGGGGGAGTTCTTC,CSARDSEGEFF
TRBJ1-1,many,TRBV19,TRBD1,TGTGCCAGTAGTCTGTACAGGGGTTTGAACACTGAAGCTTTCTTT,CASSLYRGLNTEAFF
TRBJ2-7,many,TRBV7-9,TRBD1,TGTGCCAGCAGCCGTCAGGGGACAGGGATGTTCGTTTACGAGCAGTACTTC,CASSRQGTGMFVYEQYF
TRBJ2-1,many,TRBV3-1,TRBD2,TGTGCCAGCAGCCAATTTACTAGCGGAAACAATGAGCAGTTCTTC,CASSQFTSGNNEQFF
TRBJ2-3,many,TRBV28,-,TGTGCCAGCAGTTCTCCTAGCACAGATACGCAGTATTTT,CASSSPSTDTQYF
TRBJ1-5,many,TRBV27,-,TGTGCCAGCAGCCAGGTGGGCGGGCCCCAGCATTTT,CASSQVGGPQHF
TRBJ1-4,many,TRBV20-1,-,TGCAGTGCCCGCGAAAGTAGACAGGTTAATGAAAAACTGTTTTTT,CSARESRQVNEKLFF
TRBJ2-6,many,TRBV6-1,-,TGTGCCAGCAGCCAATATAGCTCTGGGGCCAACGTCCTGACTTTC,CASSQYSSGANVLTF